This TCR beta chain comes out of a study of technical replicates of blood from a handful of donors. Only in-frame clones appear in the TCRdb table, and some are missing; sequencing was by immunoSEQ multiplex PCR. The table records almost 90,000 clones, 94% of them present only once. The specimen sequenced was T cells isolated from PBMCs. This TCR was recovered from a human donor in good health.

In DNA form, the CDR3 reads TGTGCCAGCAGTGAAAGTGGACAGGGGACAGATACGCAGTATTTT. This codes for CASSESGQGTDTQYF. This chain joins TRBV2 and TRBJ2-3, with 9 bases that match TRBD1. The germline gives CDR1 SNHLY, CDR2 FYNNEI. Trimming took 2 bases from V and 3 from J; bases not matched to a gene: 3. This CDR3 spans 15 amino acids.